The 12 T cell receptor beta chains below were found in one sample sequenced in a study of blood T cell repertoires in COVID-19. Assay: immunoSEQ multiplex PCR; the TCRdb copy retains only in-frame clones and omits some. The sample has roughly 67,000 clones, roughly nine tenths seen once. Sequenced material: peripheral blood. Receptors were obtained from a man between 50 and 59 years old with active COVID-19.

V is TRBV21-1 and J is TRBJ2-6; the D call of TRBD2 is as the table states it, not checked on the DNA. TRBV21-1 is recorded as a pseudogene. This CDR3 has 18 residues. The DNA for the CDR3 is TGTGCCAGCAGCAAAGCATGGCGGGACCACTCTGGGGCCAACGTCCTGACTTTC. It translates to CASSKAWRDHSGANVLTF.

This chain connects TRBV7-8 to TRBJ1-4; no firm D call. The CDR3 is made up of 17 amino acids. Trimming took off 0 bases at V and 5 bases at J, with 16 bases between the two ends. CDR1 SGHVS and CDR2 FQNEAQ come from the germline V gene. Here the CDR3 reads CASSLAGLPTGNEKLFF. The CDR3 DNA reads TGTGCCAGCAGCTTAGCCGGGCTTCCTACGGGGAATGAAAAACTGTTTTTT.

V gene TRBV24-1 combines with J gene TRBJ2-2; TRBD2 agrees at 8 bases. There are 17 residues in the CDR3. In germline, CDR1 is KGHDR, CDR2 SFDVKD. V dropped 0 bases and J dropped 4; count of bases not matched to a gene: 6. CDR3 protein: CATSDLRGRGGTGELFF. As DNA, the CDR3 is TGTGCCACCAGTGATTTGAGGGGCCGGGGGGGCACCGGGGAGCTGTTTTTT.

The chain uses TRBV5-1 and TRBJ1-6, with D possibly matching TRBD1 (5 bases). The CDR3 length is 14 residues. Germline CDR1 SGHRS, CDR2 YFSETQ. The germline V and J ends were trimmed by 4 bases and 7 bases, with 12 bases remaining between them. As DNA, the CDR3 is TGCGCCAGCAGCCTGGGACGGGAAAATTCACCCCTCCACTTT. This sequence encodes CASSLGRENSPLHF.

The rearrangement links TRBV6-2 or TRBV6-3 to TRBJ2-5; 8 bases map to TRBD2. The CDR3 is 15 amino acids. Looked up from germline, CDR1 is MNHEY and CDR2 is SVGEGT. Trimming at V came to 3 bases and at J to 4 bases, leaving 7 bases not matched to a gene. The CDR3 is CASSYSGVARETQYF. The CDR3, as DNA: TGTGCCAGCAGTTATAGCGGGGTTGCAAGAGAGACCCAGTACTTC.

Points on this clone: At one end the junction does not follow the germline gene, possibly because of a read error. The J gene is TRBJ1-4, the V gene TRBV18; D not certain. CDR3 length: 16 residues. From germline, CDR1 is KGHSH and CDR2 LQKENI. Here the CDR3 DNA reads TGTGCCAGCGCACCCGGTCGAGTGGAGTACGGTGAAAAACTGTTTTTT. This encodes CASAPGRVEYGEKLFF.

The chain is built from TRBV3-1 (or the pseudogene TRBV3-2) and TRBJ1-4; D is perhaps TRBD1 (5 bases). Trimming shortened V by 1 base and J by 2 bases, and 8 bases separated the two germline ends. CDR3 length: 15 amino acids. The germline CDR1 and CDR2 sequences are LGHDT and YNNKEL (reference sequence). CDR3 coding DNA: TGTGCCAGCAGCCAAGTTGGGGCCACTAATGAAAAACTGTTTTTT. Residues: CASSQVGATNEKLFF.

The CDR3 spells CASSFGLAGGGTNEQFF. CDR3 nucleotides: TGTGCCAGCAGCTTCGGCCTAGCGGGAGGGGGGACCAATGAGCAGTTCTTC. The rearrangement links TRBV11-2 to TRBJ2-1; TRBD2 aligns across 12 bases. CDR1 is SGHAT and CDR2 is FQNNGV in the germline V gene. V gave up 3 bases and J gave up 6 bases; unmatched junction bases: 9. The CDR3 loop spans 17 amino acids.

This sequence joins TRBV19 and TRBJ2-2, with TRBD1 identical over 7 bases. After removal of 6 bases from V and 1 base from J, the junction contained 2 bases not matched to a gene. CDR1 and CDR2 from the germline V gene are LNHDA and SQIVND (reference sequence). This CDR3 comprises 14 residues. DNA for the CDR3: TGTGCCAGTAGGGGACAGCTGAACACCGGGGAGCTGTTTTTT. It specifies CASRGQLNTGELFF.

The chain carries TRBV18 and TRBJ1-4; 9 bases line up with TRBD1. This CDR3 comprises 15 residues. The junction had 4 bases not matched to a gene; V was cut back by 3 bases and J by 5 bases. Germline V CDR1 and CDR2: KGHSH, LQKENI. The CDR3 coding sequence is TGTGCCAGCTCACCGAGGACAGGGGAAAATGAAAAACTGTTTTTT. It yields the protein CASSPRTGENEKLFF.

The chain has TRBV11-3 and TRBJ2-3, with TRBD1 matching 7 bases. The CDR3 consists of 12 residues. In germline, CDR1 is SGHNT, CDR2 YENEEA. V gave up 4 bases and J gave up 9 bases; unmatched junction bases: 4. DNA for the CDR3: TGTGCCAGCAGCTCCTCGACAGGGACGCAGTATTTT. As protein: CASSSSTGTQYF. Combining the CDR3 with reference TRBV11-3 and TRBJ2-3 gives the whole variable domain EAGVVQSPRYKIIEKKQPVAFWCNPISGHNTLYWYLQNLGQGPELLIRYENEEAVDDSQLPKDRFSAERLKGVDSTLKIQPAELGDSAVYLCASSSSTGTQYFGPGTRLTVL.

This clone was observed once. V usage is TRBV3-1 (or the pseudogene TRBV3-2) and J usage is TRBJ2-6, with 7 bases lining up with TRBD1. Germline V gives CDR1 LGHDT, CDR2 YNNKEL (reference sequence). The CDR3 has 15 amino acids. After removal of 9 bases from V and 0 bases from J, the junction contained 5 bases not matched to a gene. The CDR3 sequence: CARTGEPSGANVLTF. The CDR3 coding sequence is TGTGCCAGAACAGGGGAACCCTCTGGGGCCAACGTCCTGACTTTC.